This record covers a single TCR beta chain. CDR1 is DFQATT and CDR2 is SNEGSKA in the germline V gene (reference sequence). The V and J ends lost 2 bases and 5 bases respectively, with 5 bases between them. This CDR3 region has 11 residues. This specimen belongs to a study of blood T cell repertoires in COVID-19. On the study more broadly: T cells, B-cell-depleted T cells, or PBMCs provided the cDNA or gDNA that served as material.

In assigning cohorts, the study relied on participant-reported clinical history. Recovery meant two consecutive negative NP/OP PCR tests, professional clearance, or resolved symptoms. Some clones are missing from TCRdb's copy, which holds only in-frame ones; the method was immunoSEQ multiplex PCR. The sample carries 390,000 or so clones, roughly four fifths recorded once. This clonotype originated in a woman in her forties or fifties who had recovered from COVID-19. Sequencing input: PBMCs or T cells enriched from blood (not recorded which). The chain recombines TRBV20-1 with TRBJ2-3; D not certain. CDR3 coding DNA: TGCAGTGCTAGACTTGTAGATACGCAGTATTTT. Protein product: CSARLVDTQYF.